This T cell receptor beta chain was profiled in a study of shared clonotypes between healthy human individuals. The length of the CDR3 is 14 residues. V was clipped by 7 bases and J by 2 bases; unmatched bases: 5. Germline V gene data show CDR1 as SEHNR and CDR2 as FQNEAQ (reference sequence). General study findings and limits: The four-donor shared clonotypes exceeded non-shared clonotypes in generation probability, with non-shared ones scoring lower.

Libraries were prepared by immunoSEQ multiplex PCR; TCRdb keeps only in-frame clonotypes and omits some of them. Of more than 900,000 clones listed, about 84% are singletons. A word on this clone: What it binds is not known.

Sequenced material: memory CD4+ T cells from PBMCs. Subset noted: CD45RA-negative fraction. The source is a man in his late teens or twenties in good health. Some clones in this sample may be carry-over from other donors' samples. This chain connects TRBV7-9 to TRBJ2-7; TRBD2 matches at 10 bases. Here the CDR3 DNA reads TGTGCCAGCACCAGGACTAGCGGACCCTACGAGCAGTACTTC. Its protein is CASTRTSGPYEQYF.